Listed below are T cell receptor beta chains from one sample, sequenced in a study of follicular helper T cells after annual influenza vaccination. Profiling relied on immunoSEQ multiplex PCR, and the TCRdb table lists in-frame clones only, not all of them. Of under 15,000 clones listed, 78% were seen once; the top ten hold 0.35% to 0.5%. Sequenced material: CXCR5- memory CD4+ T cells sorted from blood, taken on the day of influenza vaccination. The receptors originated from an adult who received the influenza vaccine. The CDR3 runs from the conserved cysteine through the conserved F or W. The order of the fields is D gene, V gene, clone size, J gene, CDR3 DNA, CDR3 protein. D genes are given only for firm matches. The size entry is marked missing in some rows and otherwise reads once, few, many or a size class.

-	TRBV5-5	-	TRBJ1-3	TGTGCCAGCAGCTTCCAGACTGGGGGGAACACCATATATTTT	CASSFQTGGNTIYF
TRBD2	TRBV5-1	-	TRBJ2-1	TGCGCCAGCAGCCCCTCAGCGGGGGTGAGCTCCTACAATGAGCAGTTCTTC	CASSPSAGVSSYNEQFF
-	TRBV5-1	-	TRBJ2-5	TGCGCCAGCAGCTTGTCGGGCGTGGGGGAGACCCAGTACTTC	CASSLSGVGETQYF
-	TRBV14	-	TRBJ1-2	TGTGCCAGCAGCCAAGCGGTTGGCTACACCTTC	CASSQAVGYTF
-	TRBV5-1	-	TRBJ2-6	TGCGCCAGCAGCTTGGCCTGGACTGGGGTCGGGGCCAACGTCCTGACTTTC	CASSLAWTGVGANVLTF
-	TRBV30	-	TRBJ1-5	TGTGCCTGGAGTAGGGGCCAAAATCAGCCCCAGCATTTT	CAWSRGQNQPQHF
TRBD1	TRBV7-8	few	TRBJ2-2	TGTGCCAGCAGCCTCAGACAGGGGGTGAACACCGGGGAGCTGTTTTTT	CASSLRQGVNTGELFF
TRBD2	TRBV4-2	-	TRBJ2-7	TGTGCCAGCAGCCGCCAACTAGCGGGGGATTCCTACGAGCAGTACTTC	CASSRQLAGDSYEQYF
-	TRBV7-2	-	TRBJ2-2	TGTGCCAGCAGCTTAACGCCCCAGGTCACCGGGGAGCTGTTTTTT	CASSLTPQVTGELFF
TRBD1	TRBV7-2	-	TRBJ1-1	TGTGCCAGCAGCCTAAGACAGGGTCTCACTGAAGCTTTCTTT	CASSLRQGLTEAFF
TRBD2	TRBV28	-	TRBJ2-5	TGTGCCAGCAGTTTGGGGCGGGGGGCTCGTCAGGAGACCCAGTACTTC	CASSLGRGARQETQYF
-	TRBV19	-	TRBJ2-1	TGTGCCAGTAGTATCCTGCAGGGGAAGTACAATGAGCAGTTCTTC	CASSILQGKYNEQFF
-	TRBV6-6	-	TRBJ2-7	TGTGCCAGCAGTAAGCGAAAGGGCGAGCAGTACTTC	CASSKRKGEQYF
TRBD2	TRBV4-2	few	TRBJ2-7	TGTGCCAGCAGCCAAGAACAGCGGGGGGGCTCCTACGAGCAGTACTTC	CASSQEQRGGSYEQYF
TRBD2	TRBV10-1	-	TRBJ2-3	TGCGCCAGCAGCCTCGGACTAGCGGGGAGCACAGATACGCAGTATTTT	CASSLGLAGSTDTQYF
-	TRBV5-1	-	TRBJ2-3	TGCGCCAGCAGCTTGGAGACAAAAACAGATACGCAGTATTTT	CASSLETKTDTQYF
TRBD1	TRBV6-5	once	TRBJ1-2	TGTGCCAGCAGTTACGGGACAGGGGGCTATGGCTACACCTTC	CASSYGTGGYGYTF
TRBD1	TRBV15	-	TRBJ2-2	TGTGCCACCGACAGGGCGAACACCGGGGAGCTGTTTTTT	CATDRANTGELFF
-	TRBV18	-	TRBJ2-5	TGTGCCAGCTCACCAGCAGGGTCAGAGACCCAGTACTTC	CASSPAGSETQYF
TRBD1	TRBV15	-	TRBJ1-6	TGTGCCACCAGAGTAACAGGGGTCATAAATTCACCCCTCCACTTT	CATRVTGVINSPLHF
-	TRBV19	-	TRBJ1-1	TGTGCCAGTAGGGCAGTGCGCGGGAACACTGAAGCTTTCTTT	CASRAVRGNTEAFF
TRBD1	TRBV27	-	TRBJ1-6	TGTGCCAGCAGTCAGGGGGTGTTAGGTAATTCACCCCTCCACTTT	CASSQGVLGNSPLHF
-	TRBV7-2	-	TRBJ1-1	TGTGCCAGCAGCACACAGGGAAGTTGGGCTGAAGCTTTCTTT	CASSTQGSWAEAFF
-	TRBV7-9	-	TRBJ2-7	TGTGCCAGCAGCTCTCAGGGCGGAGCCTACGAGCAGTACTTC	CASSSQGGAYEQYF
-	TRBV19	-	TRBJ1-6	TGTGCCAGTACCCCCACGGGAGTCTATTCACCCCTCCACTTT	CASTPTGVYSPLHF
TRBD1	TRBV2	few	TRBJ1-5	TGTGCCAGCAGTGAATGGGGACAGGGGGATCAGCCCCAGCATTTT	CASSEWGQGDQPQHF
-	TRBV5-6	-	TRBJ1-5	TGTGCCAGCAGCCTTTACGAGAGGTCGGGACAGCCCCAGCATTTT	CASSLYERSGQPQHF
-	TRBV18	once	TRBJ2-3	TGTGCCAGCTCACCGGGAAGGGGCACAGATACGCAGTATTTT	CASSPGRGTDTQYF
TRBD1	TRBV15	-	TRBJ2-2	TGTGCCACCAGCAGAGATCAGGGGGCTTCGGAGCTGTTTTTT	CATSRDQGASELFF
TRBD1	TRBV19	few	TRBJ1-2	TGTGCCAGTAGGACGACAGGGTTTGGCTACACCTTC	CASRTTGFGYTF
-	TRBV6-1	-	TRBJ2-1	TGTGCCAGCACCGAACCCCATACTGAGCAGTTCTTC	CASTEPHTEQFF
-	TRBV18	-	TRBJ2-4	TGTGCCAGCTCACCGCTGGACAGTAAAAACATTCAGTACTTC	CASSPLDSKNIQYF
-	TRBV30	-	TRBJ1-2	TGTGCCTGGAGTGCGGGGGGACACTATGGCTACACCTTC	CAWSAGGHYGYTF
-	TRBV6-5	-	TRBJ1-2	TGTGCCAGCAGTGACAGCATTAACTATGGCTACACCTTC	CASSDSINYGYTF
-	TRBV18	-	TRBJ1-5	TGTGCCAGCTCACCAGGGAACCATCAGCCCCAGCATTTT	CASSPGNHQPQHF
-	TRBV5-1	few	TRBJ2-7	TGCGCCAGCAGCCCGGTGGTGGGGTTGACCTACGAGCAGTACTTC	CASSPVVGLTYEQYF
-	TRBV18	-	TRBJ2-2	TGTGCCAGCTCACCGGACAGGAACACCGGGGAGCTGTTTTTT	CASSPDRNTGELFF
TRBD1	TRBV6-5	few	TRBJ2-7	TGTGCCAGCAGGGGACAGGGGGCCGAACAGTACTTC	CASRGQGAEQYF
-	TRBV7-2	-	TRBJ2-3	TGTGCCAGCAGTCCTTGGGGAGATACGCAGTATTTT	CASSPWGDTQYF
-	TRBV2	-	TRBJ2-2	TGTGCCAGCAGTGTGCTGCTCCCGCACACCGGGGAGCTGTTTTTT	CASSVLLPHTGELFF
TRBD1	TRBV4-1	few	TRBJ2-7	TGCGCCAGCAGCCAACAACGGGACAGTAGCTACGAGCAGTACTTC	CASSQQRDSSYEQYF
-	TRBV15	-	TRBJ2-7	TGTGCCACCAGCAGAAAGCTCGGGGAAGGCGAGCAGTACTTC	CATSRKLGEGEQYF
-	TRBV18	few	TRBJ2-7	TGTGCCAGCTCACCACTACAGGGTATCTCGGAGCAGTACTTC	CASSPLQGISEQYF
TRBD1	TRBV6-5	-	TRBJ1-6	TGTGCCACCAGAGACAGGGGCGAATTTTCACCCCTCCACTTT	CATRDRGEFSPLHF
TRBD1	TRBV30	-	TRBJ1-4	TGTGCCTGTCTGAGACAGGGACAAACTAATGAAAAACTGTTTTTT	CACLRQGQTNEKLFF
-	TRBV4-2	-	TRBJ2-3	TGTGCCAGCAGCCAAGACATGGCAGGTGGGCACACGAATACGCAGTATTTT	CASSQDMAGGHTNTQYF
-	TRBV7-2	-	TRBJ1-2	TGTGCCAGCAGCTTATCGGTCGCTGGCTACACCTTC	CASSLSVAGYTF
-	TRBV6-5	-	TRBJ1-6	TGTGCCAGCAGTTACCAGAATGGGGGGGATTCACCCCTCCACTTT	CASSYQNGGDSPLHF
TRBD1	TRBV28	once	TRBJ1-1	TGTGCCAGCCCCCCTCGACAGGGAAGCCTGAACACTGAAGCTTTCTTT	CASPPRQGSLNTEAFF
-	TRBV20-1	-	TRBJ2-5	TGCAGTGCGGCCAGGGGGACCCAGTACTTC	CSAARGTQYF
-	TRBV2	few	TRBJ1-1	TGTGCCAGCAGGGGGGGACAGAACACTGAAGCTTTCTTT	CASRGGQNTEAFF
-	TRBV18	-	TRBJ1-6	TGTGCCAGCTCGCACCCCAGGTTTTCCTATAATTCACCCCTCCACTTT	CASSHPRFSYNSPLHF
-	TRBV4-1	-	TRBJ2-5	TGCGCCAGCAGCCAAGACGCCAGGGTTGGGGAGACCCAGTACTTC	CASSQDARVGETQYF
-	TRBV28	-	TRBJ2-7	TGTGCCAGCAGTTTACTTGACAGGGCGGGGTCCTACGAGCAGTACTTC	CASSLLDRAGSYEQYF